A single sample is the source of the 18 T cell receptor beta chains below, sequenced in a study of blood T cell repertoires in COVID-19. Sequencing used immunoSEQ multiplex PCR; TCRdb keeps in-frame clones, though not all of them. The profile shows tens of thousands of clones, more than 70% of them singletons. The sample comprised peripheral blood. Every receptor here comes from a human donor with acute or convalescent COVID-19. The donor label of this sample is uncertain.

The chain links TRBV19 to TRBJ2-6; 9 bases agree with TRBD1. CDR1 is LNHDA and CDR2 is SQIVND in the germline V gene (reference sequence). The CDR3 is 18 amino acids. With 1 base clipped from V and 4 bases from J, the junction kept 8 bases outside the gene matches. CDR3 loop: CASSIGTQGARGANVLTF. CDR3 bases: TGTGCCAGTAGTATAGGGACACAGGGGGCGCGAGGGGCCAACGTCCTGACTTTC.

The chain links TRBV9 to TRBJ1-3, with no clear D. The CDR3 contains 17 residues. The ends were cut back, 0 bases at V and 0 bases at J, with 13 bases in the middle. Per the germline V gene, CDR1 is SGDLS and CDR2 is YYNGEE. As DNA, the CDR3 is TGTGCCAGCAGCGTAGAAGAGGGCGCGATCTCTGGAAACACCATATATTTT. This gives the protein CASSVEEGAISGNTIYF.

In DNA, the CDR3 is TGTGCCAGCAGCGGACGCAGGGGCTCAGGTGAAAAACTGTTTTTT. This encodes CASSGRRGSGEKLFF. The rearrangement links TRBV5-6 to TRBJ1-4, with D tentatively TRBD1 (6 bases). The ends were cut back, 4 bases at V and 7 bases at J, with 17 bases in the middle. This CDR3 is 15 amino acids long. Germline V CDR1 and CDR2: SGHDT, YYEEEE.

In DNA, the CDR3 is TGTGCCAGCAGTGAATTGGGTACAGGGAGCCAAGAGACCCAGTACTTC. Translated: CASSELGTGSQETQYF. This chain links TRBV2 with TRBJ2-5, with D possibly TRBD1 on 6 matching bases. With 2 bases removed from V and 1 base from J, the gap between germline ends came to 14 bases. The CDR3 length is 16 residues. The germline CDR1 and CDR2 sequences are SNHLY and FYNNEI. Full variable domain (remainder filled in from reference TRBV2 and TRBJ2-5): EPEVTQTPSHQVTQMGQEVILRCVPISNHLYFYWYRQILGQKVEFLVSFYNNEISEKSEIFDDQFSVERPDGSNFTLKIRSTKLEDSAMYFCASSELGTGSQETQYFGPGTRLLVL.

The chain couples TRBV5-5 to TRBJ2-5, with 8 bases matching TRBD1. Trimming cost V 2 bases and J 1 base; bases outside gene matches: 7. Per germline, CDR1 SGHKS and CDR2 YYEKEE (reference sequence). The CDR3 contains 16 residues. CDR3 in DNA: TGTGCCAGCAGCTTCGCCGTAACAGGGGGCCAAGAGACCCAGTACTTC. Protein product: CASSFAVTGGQETQYF.

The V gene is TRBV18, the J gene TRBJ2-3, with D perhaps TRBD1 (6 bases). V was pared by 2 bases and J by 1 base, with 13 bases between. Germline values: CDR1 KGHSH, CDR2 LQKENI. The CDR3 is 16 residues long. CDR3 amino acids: CASSPTGGRGTDTQYF. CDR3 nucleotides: TGTGCCAGCTCACCAACTGGGGGCAGGGGCACAGATACGCAGTATTTT.

CDR3 in amino acids: CASRPVRGGNQPQHF. The CDR3 nucleotides are TGTGCCAGCAGACCCGTTAGGGGAGGAAATCAGCCCCAGCATTTT. The chain links TRBV6-5 to TRBJ1-5; D possibly corresponds to TRBD1 (5 bases). Deletions cut 6 bases from V and 4 bases from J, with 16 bases between. The CDR3 sequence is 15 residues long. Germline V CDR1 and CDR2: MNHEY, SVGAGI.

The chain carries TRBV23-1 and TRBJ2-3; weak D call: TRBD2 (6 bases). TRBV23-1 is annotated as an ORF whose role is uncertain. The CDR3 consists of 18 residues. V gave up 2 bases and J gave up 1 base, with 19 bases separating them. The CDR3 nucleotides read TGCGCCAGCAGTCAACCACGCCGACTAGATCGGGGCACAGATACGCAGTATTTT. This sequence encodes CASSQPRRLDRGTDTQYF.

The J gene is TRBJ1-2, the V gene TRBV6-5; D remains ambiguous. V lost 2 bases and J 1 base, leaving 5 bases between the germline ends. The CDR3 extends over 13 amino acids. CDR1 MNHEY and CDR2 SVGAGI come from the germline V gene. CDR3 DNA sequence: TGTGCCAGCAGTTACGGACTTAACTATGGCTACACCTTC. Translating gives CASSYGLNYGYTF.

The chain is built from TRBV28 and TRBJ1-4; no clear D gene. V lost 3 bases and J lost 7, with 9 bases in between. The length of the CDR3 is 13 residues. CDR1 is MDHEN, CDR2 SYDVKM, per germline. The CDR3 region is CASSLVKSEKLFF. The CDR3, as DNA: TGTGCCAGCAGTTTGGTGAAGAGTGAAAAACTGTTTTTT.

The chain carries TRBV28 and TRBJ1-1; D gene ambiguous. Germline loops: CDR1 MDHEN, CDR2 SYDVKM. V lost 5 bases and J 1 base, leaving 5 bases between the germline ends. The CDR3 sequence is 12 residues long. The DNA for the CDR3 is TGTGCCAGCAGTCCCCGGAACACTGAAGCTTTCTTT. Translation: CASSPRNTEAFF.

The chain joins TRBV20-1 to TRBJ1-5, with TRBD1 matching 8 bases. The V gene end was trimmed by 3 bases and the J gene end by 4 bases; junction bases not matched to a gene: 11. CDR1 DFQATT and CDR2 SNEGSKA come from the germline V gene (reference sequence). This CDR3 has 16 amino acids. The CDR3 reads CSASPFRDRKNQPQHF. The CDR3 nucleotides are TGCAGTGCTAGTCCTTTCCGGGACAGGAAAAATCAGCCCCAGCATTTT.

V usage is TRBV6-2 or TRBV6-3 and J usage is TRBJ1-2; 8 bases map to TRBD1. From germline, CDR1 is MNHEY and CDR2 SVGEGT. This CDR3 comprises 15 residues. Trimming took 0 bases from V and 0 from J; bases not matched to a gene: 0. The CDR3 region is CASSYSGQANYGYTF. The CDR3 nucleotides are TGTGCCAGCAGTTACTCGGGACAGGCTAACTATGGCTACACCTTC.

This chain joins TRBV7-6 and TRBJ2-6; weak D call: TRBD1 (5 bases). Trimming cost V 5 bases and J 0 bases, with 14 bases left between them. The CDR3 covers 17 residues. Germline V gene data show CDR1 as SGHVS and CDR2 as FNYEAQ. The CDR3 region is CASSLSAGNSGANVLTF. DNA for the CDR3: TGTGCCAGCAGCCTTAGTGCAGGGAACTCTGGGGCCAACGTCCTGACTTTC.

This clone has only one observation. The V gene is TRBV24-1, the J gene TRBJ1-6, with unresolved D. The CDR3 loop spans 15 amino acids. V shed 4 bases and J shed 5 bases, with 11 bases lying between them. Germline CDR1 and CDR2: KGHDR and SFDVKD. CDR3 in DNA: TGTGCCACCAGTGAAGGCGGAGTCAATAATTCACCCCTCCACTTT. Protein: CATSEGGVNNSPLHF.

CDR3 DNA sequence: TGTGCCAGCAGCTTTAAGCAGGGGTATGGCTACACCTTC. The encoded protein is CASSFKQGYGYTF. The chain carries TRBV7-8 and TRBJ1-2; D is perhaps TRBD1 (6 bases). CDR1 is SGHVS, CDR2 FQNEAQ, per germline. The CDR3 extends over 13 amino acids. Trimming left V 3 bases short and J 5 bases short, with 10 bases between.

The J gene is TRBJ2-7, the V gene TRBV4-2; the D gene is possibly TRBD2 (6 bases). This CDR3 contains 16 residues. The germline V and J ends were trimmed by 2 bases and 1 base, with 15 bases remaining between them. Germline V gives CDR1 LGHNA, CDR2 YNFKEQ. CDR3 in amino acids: CASSQSLASASYEQYF. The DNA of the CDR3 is TGTGCCAGCAGCCAAAGTTTGGCTAGCGCTTCCTACGAGCAGTACTTC.

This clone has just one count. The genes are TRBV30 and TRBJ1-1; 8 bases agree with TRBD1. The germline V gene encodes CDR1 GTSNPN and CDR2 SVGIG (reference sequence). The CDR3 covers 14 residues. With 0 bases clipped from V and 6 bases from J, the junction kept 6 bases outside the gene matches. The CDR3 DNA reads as TGTGCCTGGAGTGTTACAGGGGGAATCTCTGAAGCTTTCTTT. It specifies CAWSVTGGISEAFF.